Below, 17 T cell receptor beta chains from the same sample are listed, as sequenced in a study of CD8+ T cells in alopecia areata. Treatment specified: oral pan-JAK inhibitor, 5-10 mg twice daily. Sequencing used cDNA as its template, made by extracting RNA and reverse transcribing it. Libraries were prepared by immunoSEQ multiplex PCR; TCRdb keeps only in-frame clonotypes and omits some of them. The sample carries around 200,000 clones, around 58% recorded once. Source: CD8+ T cells sorted from blood, taken at week 24, from a patient treated with tofacitinib. All receptors come from a human donor with alopecia areata.

The chain joins TRBV5-6 to TRBJ1-2; perhaps TRBD1 as D (5 bases). Per the germline V gene, CDR1 is SGHDT and CDR2 is YYEEEE. There are 14 residues in the CDR3. V was trimmed by 3 bases and J by 3 bases, leaving 12 bases between them. The CDR3 is CASSSLGAYYGYTF. The CDR3, as DNA: TGTGCCAGCAGCTCGCTCGGGGCCTACTATGGCTACACCTTC.

V gene TRBV30 combines with J gene TRBJ1-1; D unresolved. CDR3 length: 14 residues. V lost 1 base and J lost 3, with 12 bases in between. Germline V gene sequence: CDR1 GTSNPN, CDR2 SVGIG (reference sequence). CDR3 protein: CAWSGIRVDTEAFF. DNA of the CDR3: TGTGCCTGGAGTGGGATAAGGGTGGACACTGAAGCTTTCTTT.

A few counts support this clone. A much larger clone is a single base away; this may be a read error. Other DNA sequences from this sample encode an identical CDR3 as well. The V and J genes are TRBV4-1 and TRBJ2-7; TRBD1 aligns across 9 bases. Germline CDR1 reads MGHRA; CDR2 reads YSYEKL. J gave up 5 bases and V 4 bases, and 6 bases lay outside the gene matches. The CDR3 extends over 14 amino acids. The CDR3 DNA is TGCGCCAGCAGCCCGACAGGGGGGAGGGACGAGCAGTACTTC. Its translation is CASSPTGGRDEQYF.

The V gene is TRBV25-1, the J gene TRBJ2-7, with 7 bases matching TRBD2. The CDR3 is 17 amino acids. V lost 6 bases and J lost 0; bases outside the gene matches: 14. The germline V gene encodes CDR1 MGHDK and CDR2 SYGVNS. The CDR3 DNA reads as TGTGCCAGCAGGGGAGTAAATGGGACTACTAACTCCTACGAGCAGTACTTC. This codes for CASRGVNGTTNSYEQYF.

V gene TRBV5-1 combines with J gene TRBJ2-7; D possibly corresponds to TRBD2 (5 bases). V gave up 0 bases and J gave up 7 bases, with 14 bases separating them. Germline loops: CDR1 SGHRS, CDR2 YFSETQ. CDR3 length equals 14 residues. CDR3 protein: CASSLALDRREQYF. In DNA, the CDR3 is TGCGCCAGCAGCTTGGCCCTAGACCGGAGGGAGCAGTACTTC.

The chain uses TRBV15 and TRBJ1-6; tentatively, D is TRBD1 (5 bases). Germline V lookup: CDR1 LNHNV, CDR2 YYDKDF (reference sequence). V was clipped by 0 bases and J by 6 bases, with 18 bases between them. CDR3 length: 18 residues. Here the CDR3 DNA reads TGTGCCACCAGCAGAGATCTAGCCTCAGGGAGCCGTAATTCACCCCTCCACTTT. This gives the protein CATSRDLASGSRNSPLHF.

This clone was picked up one time. This sequence joins TRBV25-1 and TRBJ1-6; TRBD1 agrees at 7 bases. Trimming took 2 bases from V and 8 from J; bases not matched to a gene: 6. The CDR3 consists of 15 residues. Germline CDR1 reads MGHDK; CDR2 reads SYGVNS. The CDR3 is CASSEKTGSYSPLHF. CDR3 DNA: TGTGCCAGCAGTGAAAAGACAGGGTCGTATTCACCCCTCCACTTT.

The chain carries TRBV6-6 and TRBJ1-2, with D uncertain. The germline V and J ends were trimmed by 0 bases and 2 bases, with 13 bases remaining between them. Germline assignment: CDR1 MNHNY and CDR2 SVGAGI (reference sequence). This CDR3 is built from 16 residues. The CDR3 region is CASSYSPQAPNYGYTF. CDR3 DNA: TGTGCCAGCAGTTACTCGCCTCAGGCCCCAAACTATGGCTACACCTTC.

The CDR3 region is CASSPGTRRTYEQYF. The DNA for the CDR3 is TGTGCCAGCAGCCCCGGGACTAGGCGAACCTACGAGCAGTACTTC. This chain joins TRBV5-4 and TRBJ2-7; 8 bases are a match to TRBD2. Germline V gives CDR1 SGHNT, CDR2 YYREEE (reference sequence). The V segment lost 4 bases and the J segment 2 bases; nucleotides outside the gene matches: 8. The CDR3 has 15 residues.

The J gene is TRBJ2-7, the V gene TRBV27; D is uncertain. The CDR3 extends over 12 amino acids. Germline V gene lookup returns CDR1 MNHEY and CDR2 SMNVEV (reference sequence). The V end was cut by 4 bases, the J end by 6 bases, with 10 bases between. Here the CDR3 DNA reads TGTGCCAGCAGTTCGAAGGGCATCGAGCAGTACTTC. Its protein product is CASSSKGIEQYF.

This rearrangement joins TRBV30 to TRBJ1-6; D might be TRBD1 (6 bases). There are 15 residues in the CDR3. The germline V gene encodes CDR1 GTSNPN and CDR2 SVGIG (reference sequence). V shed 4 bases and J shed 0 bases, with 10 bases lying between them. CDR3 nucleotide sequence: TGTGCCTGGAATCAGGGGAGCTCCTATAATTCACCCCTCCACTTT. It yields the protein CAWNQGSSYNSPLHF.

The CDR3 spells CASSELVSGANVLTF. The CDR3 DNA reads as TGTGCCAGCAGTGAATTGGTCTCTGGGGCCAACGTCCTGACTTTC. The gene calls are TRBV2 and TRBJ2-6, with D uncertain. The V gene lost 2 bases and the J gene lost 0 bases, with 5 bases spanning the gap. The CDR3 spans 15 residues. Per the germline V gene, CDR1 is SNHLY and CDR2 is FYNNEI.

In DNA form, the CDR3 reads TGTGCCAGCGGCGCAGAACGGGGGCATCGGGAAGGCTACACCTTC. The encoded protein is CASGAERGHREGYTF. The chain couples TRBV2 to TRBJ1-2; TRBD1 is a possible D gene (6 bases). Germline CDR1 is SNHLY and CDR2 is FYNNEI. The length of the CDR3 is 15 residues. Trimming pared 8 bases from V and 8 bases from J, leaving 24 bases between. Looking up the rest from reference TRBV2 and TRBJ1-2 gives the full variable domain: EPEVTQTPSHQVTQMGQEVILRCVPISNHLYFYWYRQILGQKVEFLVSFYNNEISEKSEIFDDQFSVERPDGSNFTLKIRSTKLEDSAMYFCASGAERGHREGYTFGSGTRLTVV.

The chain recombines TRBV11-2 with TRBJ1-1, with 7 bases matching TRBD1. Germline V gives CDR1 SGHAT, CDR2 FQNNGV. V dropped 3 bases and J dropped 4; count of bases not matched to a gene: 14. This CDR3 is built from 17 residues. The CDR3, as DNA: TGTGCCAGCAGCTTGACAGGGTGGGGTCGGTCGGGCACTGAAGCTTTCTTT. It encodes CASSLTGWGRSGTEAFF.

The chain carries TRBV6-6 and TRBJ1-2, with D hard to call. V was pared by 6 bases and J by 1 base, with 6 bases between. This CDR3 has 12 amino acids. The germline V gene encodes CDR1 MNHNY and CDR2 SVGAGI (reference sequence). The CDR3 DNA follows: TGTGCCAGCAGGCCGAATAACTATGGCTACACCTTC. Residues: CASRPNNYGYTF.

This clone is a singleton in its sample. CDR3 nucleotide sequence: TGTGCCAGCAGCTCCGGTAACGAGCAGTACTTC. Amino acids: CASSSGNEQYF. The chain employs TRBV5-6 and TRBJ2-7; D gene uncertain. The CDR3 has 11 residues. Germline V lookup: CDR1 SGHDT, CDR2 YYEEEE. Deletions cut 3 bases from V and 5 bases from J, with 6 bases between.

The rearrangement joins TRBV6-5 to TRBJ1-5, with a weak D call TRBD1 (6 bases). CDR3 size: 15 residues. Germline CDR1 is MNHEY and CDR2 is SVGAGI. The V end lost 0 bases, the J end lost 0 bases, and 6 bases lay between the germline ends. Written as DNA, the CDR3 is TGTGCCAGCAGTTACTCCAGGGGTAGCAATCAGCCCCAGCATTTT. It encodes CASSYSRGSNQPQHF.